Each of the 29 T cell receptor beta chains below was sequenced from the same sample in a study of blood T cell repertoires in COVID-19. Some clones are missing from TCRdb's copy, which holds only in-frame ones; the method was immunoSEQ multiplex PCR. Of around 120,000 clones in the sample, almost 80% were seen once. Sequencing was carried out using peripheral blood. These receptors all come from a human donor in a cohort sampled during active COVID-19.

This chain uses TRBV28 with TRBJ1-2, with TRBD1 identical over 7 bases. CDR3 length: 14 residues. The germline V gene encodes CDR1 MDHEN and CDR2 SYDVKM. Germline trimming cut 10 bases from V and 3 bases from J; bases unmatched to any gene: 11. The CDR3 protein is CATSGTATHYGYTF. For the CDR3, the DNA is TGTGCCACCTCCGGGACAGCGACCCACTATGGCTACACCTTC.

The chain has TRBV30 and TRBJ1-2, with a possible D match to TRBD1 (5 bases). The CDR3 totals 12 residues. CDR1 and CDR2 from the germline V gene are GTSNPN and SVGIG (reference sequence). The ends were cut back, 0 bases at V and 6 bases at J, with 8 bases in the middle. Here the CDR3 reads CAWSVPGDGYTF. The DNA of the CDR3 is TGTGCCTGGAGTGTACCGGGGGATGGCTACACCTTC.

The CDR3 is CASSRDGGGANVLTF. The CDR3 DNA sequence: TGCGCCAGCAGCCGGGACGGAGGGGGGGCCAACGTCCTGACTTTC. This rearrangement joins TRBV5-1 to TRBJ2-6, with TRBD2 as a possible D gene (6 bases). The germline gives CDR1 SGHRS, CDR2 YFSETQ. The CDR3 extends over 15 amino acids. Trimming shortened V by 4 bases and J by 4 bases, and 12 bases separated the two germline ends.

V is TRBV2 and J is TRBJ2-5; 12 positions agree with TRBD2. Germline assignment: CDR1 SNHLY and CDR2 FYNNEI. With 3 bases clipped from V and 3 bases from J, the junction kept 23 bases outside the gene matches. The CDR3 runs 22 residues. The CDR3: CASSEPKSEASGGAEAEETQYF. The CDR3 coding sequence is TGTGCCAGCAGTGAGCCGAAATCCGAGGCTAGCGGGGGGGCCGAGGCAGAAGAGACCCAGTACTTC.

Only a few counts were recorded for this clone. This chain uses TRBV11-2 with TRBJ2-7, with a tentative D call TRBD1 (6 bases). The CDR3 loop spans 14 amino acids. Trimming took 1 base from V and 5 from J, leaving 12 bases between them. The V gene's germline CDR1 is SGHAT and CDR2 FQNNGV. The CDR3 loop reads CASSLGQEYDEQYF. Written as DNA, the CDR3 is TGTGCCAGCAGCTTAGGACAGGAGTATGACGAGCAGTACTTC. Filled out from reference TRBV11-2 and TRBJ2-7, the complete variable domain reads EAGVAQSPRYKIIEKRQSVAFWCNPISGHATLYWYQQILGQGPKLLIQFQNNGVVDDSQLPKDRFSAERLKGVDSTLKIQPAKLEDSAVYLCASSLGQEYDEQYFGPGTRLTVT.

The gene calls are TRBV5-1 and TRBJ2-1; D unclear. Germline V CDR1 and CDR2: SGHRS, YFSETQ. The CDR3 extends over 12 amino acids. Trimming took off 3 bases at V and 6 bases at J, with 7 bases between the two ends. CDR3 nucleotides: TGCGCCAGCAGCTCCCCCTCCAATGAGCAGTTCTTC. This encodes CASSSPSNEQFF.

This chain links TRBV6-6 with TRBJ1-4; 8 bases are a match to TRBD1. J lost 7 bases, V lost 5 bases, and 9 bases had no gene match. In germline, CDR1 is MNHNY, CDR2 SVGAGI (reference sequence). The CDR3 is 15 amino acids. This CDR3 is CASSPARQGSEKLFF. In DNA, the CDR3 is TGTGCCAGCAGTCCCGCCAGACAGGGGAGTGAAAAACTGTTTTTT.

The J gene is TRBJ1-2, the V gene TRBV7-9, with 8 nucleotides matching TRBD1. This CDR3 is 16 amino acids long. Germline-derived CDR1 and CDR2 are SEHNR and FQNEAQ (reference sequence). V dropped 2 bases and J dropped 7; count of bases not matched to a gene: 12. The CDR3 sequence: CASSLTYGTGAFGYTF. The CDR3 DNA is TGTGCCAGCAGCTTAACCTATGGGACAGGCGCTTTTGGCTACACCTTC.

The rearrangement links TRBV28 to TRBJ2-7, with 10 nucleotides matching TRBD1. J was trimmed by 7 bases and V by 3 bases; bases with no gene match: 6. The CDR3 contains 14 residues. Germline V gives CDR1 MDHEN, CDR2 SYDVKM. The CDR3 DNA is TGTGCCAGCAGTTTGGGACAGGGGTCGGGGGAGCAGTACTTC. Its translation is CASSLGQGSGEQYF. Full variable domain (rest looked up from reference TRBV28 and TRBJ2-7): DVKVTQSSRYLVKRTGEKVFLECVQDMDHENMFWYRQDPGLGLRLIYFSYDVKMKEKGDIPEGYSVSREKKERFSLILESASTNQTSMYLCASSLGQGSGEQYFGPGTRLTVT.

The rearrangement links TRBV29-1 to TRBJ2-1; D is uncertain. Germline V gene data show CDR1 as SQVTM and CDR2 as ANQGSEA. The CDR3 has 10 amino acids. The V end lost 7 bases, the J end lost 9 bases, and 10 bases lay between the germline ends. DNA of the CDR3: TGCAGCGCCCAATTAGTTGAGCAGTTCTTC. It yields the protein CSAQLVEQFF.

This clone came up once. Additional DNA sequences in this sample encode the identical CDR3. The chain recombines TRBV6-6 with TRBJ1-4; D possibly corresponds to TRBD1 (6 bases). The germline V gene has CDR1 MNHNY and CDR2 SVGAGI (reference sequence). The ends were cut back, 2 bases at V and 8 bases at J, with 12 bases in the middle. The length of the CDR3 is 14 residues. CDR3 residues: CASSYAGEREKLFF. The DNA for the CDR3 is TGTGCCAGCAGTTACGCAGGGGAGAGGGAAAAACTGTTTTTT.

This chain uses TRBV2 with TRBJ1-4, with a weak D call TRBD1 (5 bases). This CDR3 has 15 residues. Looked up from germline, CDR1 is SNHLY and CDR2 is FYNNEI. Trimming left V 5 bases short and J 8 bases short, with 18 bases between. CDR3 region: CASSLGQGLEEKLFF. The CDR3 DNA sequence: TGTGCCAGCAGTCTCGGTCAGGGCTTAGAGGAAAAACTGTTTTTT.

The rearrangement uses TRBV2 and TRBJ1-2; possible D gene TRBD1, 5 bases. Germline CDR1 reads SNHLY; CDR2 reads FYNNEI. V was shortened by 2 bases and J by 7 bases, with 14 bases between the two germline ends. CDR3 length: 14 residues. The CDR3 loop is CASSETGHLSGYTF. The CDR3 nucleotides are TGTGCCAGCAGTGAAACCGGACACCTTAGTGGCTACACCTTC.

In its sample, this clone was seen a few times. V gene TRBV5-5 combines with J gene TRBJ2-7; 10 bases match TRBD1. V was clipped by 4 bases and J by 7 bases; unmatched bases: 11. Germline CDR1 and CDR2: SGHKS and YYEKEE (reference sequence). The CDR3 consists of 15 residues. CDR3 region: CASSPSPDRGLEQYF. The CDR3 DNA is TGTGCCAGCAGCCCCAGCCCGGACAGGGGGTTAGAGCAGTACTTC.

The DNA of the CDR3 is TGCGCCAGCAGCCAAGAAGGGGGGGGAGTCACCGGGGAGCTGTTTTTT. It is translated as CASSQEGGGVTGELFF. V usage is TRBV4-1 and J usage is TRBJ2-2; tentatively, D is TRBD2 (7 bases). The germline gives CDR1 MGHRA, CDR2 YSYEKL. CDR3 length equals 16 residues. V lost 0 bases and J lost 4, with 12 bases in between.

The genes are TRBV7-3 and TRBJ1-1, with 10 bases matching TRBD1. Germline trimming cut 3 bases from V and 5 bases from J; bases unmatched to any gene: 3. This CDR3 contains 14 residues. The V gene's germline CDR1 is SGHTA and CDR2 FQGTGA. CDR3 sequence: CASSLTGGLTEAFF. CDR3 bases: TGTGCCAGCAGCTTGACAGGGGGCTTGACTGAAGCTTTCTTT.

The chain has TRBV5-1 and TRBJ1-1; 7 bases agree with TRBD1. Looked up from germline, CDR1 is SGHRS and CDR2 is YFSETQ. The V gene end was trimmed by 2 bases and the J gene end by 6 bases; junction bases not matched to a gene: 10. The CDR3 length is 15 residues. Here the CDR3 reads CASSLPTDRAPEAFF. The CDR3 DNA reads as TGCGCCAGCAGCTTACCGACTGACAGGGCTCCTGAAGCTTTCTTT.

V and J are TRBV24-1 and TRBJ1-5, with TRBD1 identical over 9 bases. J lost 6 bases, V lost 2 bases, and 7 bases had no gene match. CDR1 KGHDR and CDR2 SFDVKD come from the germline V gene. This CDR3 has 16 residues. CDR3 loop: CATSDSQGARSQPQHF. The CDR3, as DNA: TGTGCCACCAGTGATTCACAGGGGGCGCGTAGTCAGCCCCAGCATTTT.

The V gene is TRBV2, the J gene TRBJ1-1, with a weak D call TRBD1 (6 bases). V was clipped by 7 bases and J by 3 bases, with 12 bases between them. The CDR3 length is 13 residues. Germline CDR1 reads SNHLY; CDR2 reads FYNNEI. CDR3 bases: TGTGCCAGCATCACAGGGCTAGACACTGAAGCTTTCTTT. This codes for CASITGLDTEAFF.

V gene TRBV5-3 combines with J gene TRBJ2-1; 7 bases fit TRBD1. TRBV5-3 is an ORF; its function is uncertain. V lost 0 bases, J lost 7 bases, and 10 bases stayed unmatched. The CDR3 totals 16 residues. The CDR3 DNA reads TGTGCCAGAAGCTTGGAGAGCCGTACAGGGGTTAATGAGCAGTTCTTC. Protein product: CARSLESRTGVNEQFF.

This clone appeared once. The chain recombines TRBV5-4 with TRBJ2-3; 8 bases are shared with TRBD1. The germline V gene encodes CDR1 SGHNT and CDR2 YYREEE (reference sequence). V lost 3 bases and J lost 1; bases outside the gene matches: 4. The CDR3 is 15 residues long. The CDR3 loop reads CASSYMDRGTDTQYF. For the CDR3, the DNA is TGTGCCAGCAGCTACATGGACAGGGGCACAGATACGCAGTATTTT.

This clone was seen a single time. The rearrangement links TRBV7-2 to TRBJ1-2; perhaps TRBD1 as D (6 bases). Trimming cost V 5 bases and J 0 bases, with 22 bases left between them. Looked up from germline, CDR1 is SGHTA and CDR2 is FQGNSA. CDR3 length: 18 residues. CDR3 sequence reads: CASSVSAGGVTANYGYTF. CDR3 DNA sequence: TGTGCCAGCAGCGTCTCCGCGGGGGGCGTCACGGCTAACTATGGCTACACCTTC.

The chain has TRBV5-5 and TRBJ1-4; 10 nucleotides align to TRBD1. Germline V gene data show CDR1 as SGHKS and CDR2 as YYEKEE (reference sequence). The CDR3 has 15 amino acids. With 0 bases clipped from V and 8 bases from J, the junction kept 4 bases outside the gene matches. In DNA, the CDR3 is TGTGCCAGCAGCTTGGTGCCGGGACAGGGGGAAAAACTGTTTTTT. Translation gives CASSLVPGQGEKLFF.

The chain uses TRBV9 and TRBJ1-6; TRBD1 is a possible D gene (5 bases). Per germline, CDR1 SGDLS and CDR2 YYNGEE. This CDR3 contains 17 residues. V lost 4 bases, J lost 8 bases, and 22 bases lay in between. In nucleotides, the CDR3 is TGTGCCAGCAGCCCGGCCCCCTTTACGGGGGAAGATTCACCCCTCCACTTT. It specifies CASSPAPFTGEDSPLHF.

The chain employs TRBV7-9 and TRBJ1-6, with D possibly being TRBD1 (5 bases). CDR1 SEHNR and CDR2 FQNEAQ come from the germline V gene (reference sequence). V lost 5 bases and J 2 bases, leaving 10 bases between the germline ends. This CDR3 has 15 amino acids. This CDR3 reads CASSARTPYNSPLHF. In DNA form, the CDR3 reads TGTGCCAGCAGCGCCCGGACACCCTATAATTCACCCCTCCACTTT.

V and J are TRBV6-2 or TRBV6-3 and TRBJ2-1; D perhaps matches TRBD2 (6 bases). The V end lost 2 bases, the J end lost 9 bases, and 17 bases lay between the germline ends. This CDR3 is 15 amino acids long. Per germline, CDR1 MNHEY and CDR2 SVGEGT. The CDR3 DNA reads as TGTGCCAGCAGTTACCCTCCGGGAGAAGACGTTGAGCAGTTCTTC. Protein: CASSYPPGEDVEQFF.

J is TRBJ1-2 and V is TRBV4-2; D gene unclear. This CDR3 is built from 14 residues. The germline gives CDR1 LGHNA, CDR2 YNFKEQ. The germline V and J ends were trimmed by 1 base and 4 bases, with 10 bases remaining between them. CDR3 in DNA: TGTGCCAGCAGCCAAGGGGAGGAAACCTATGGCTACACCTTC. This encodes CASSQGEETYGYTF.

J is TRBJ1-1 and V is TRBV28, with D uncertain. CDR1 and CDR2 (germline): MDHEN, SYDVKM. The CDR3 contains 14 residues. Trimming cost V 2 bases and J 1 base, with 8 bases left between them. CDR3: CASSLGGWNTEAFF. In DNA form, the CDR3 reads TGTGCCAGCAGTTTAGGTGGCTGGAACACTGAAGCTTTCTTT.

Points on this clone: Other DNA sequences in the sample encode the same CDR3. The genes are TRBV19 and TRBJ2-5; 7 bases are shared with TRBD1. The germline CDR1 and CDR2 sequences are LNHDA and SQIVND (reference sequence). V lost 4 bases, J lost 2 bases, and 1 base stayed unmatched. The CDR3 contains 13 residues. Written as DNA, the CDR3 is TGTGCCAGTAGTAGGGACAGACAAGAGACCCAGTACTTC. It encodes CASSRDRQETQYF.